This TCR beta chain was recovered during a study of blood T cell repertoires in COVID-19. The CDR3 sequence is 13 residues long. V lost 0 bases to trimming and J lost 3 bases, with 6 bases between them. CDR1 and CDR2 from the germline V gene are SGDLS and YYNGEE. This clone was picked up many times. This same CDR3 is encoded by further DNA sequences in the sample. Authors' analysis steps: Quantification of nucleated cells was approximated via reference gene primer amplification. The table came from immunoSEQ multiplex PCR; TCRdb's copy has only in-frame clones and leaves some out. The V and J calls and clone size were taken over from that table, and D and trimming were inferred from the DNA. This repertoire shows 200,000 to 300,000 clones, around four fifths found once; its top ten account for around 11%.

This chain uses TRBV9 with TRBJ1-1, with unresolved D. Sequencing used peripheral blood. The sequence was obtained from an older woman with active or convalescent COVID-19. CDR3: CASSVGLDTEAFF. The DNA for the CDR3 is TGTGCCAGCAGCGTAGGGCTTGACACTGAAGCTTTCTTT.